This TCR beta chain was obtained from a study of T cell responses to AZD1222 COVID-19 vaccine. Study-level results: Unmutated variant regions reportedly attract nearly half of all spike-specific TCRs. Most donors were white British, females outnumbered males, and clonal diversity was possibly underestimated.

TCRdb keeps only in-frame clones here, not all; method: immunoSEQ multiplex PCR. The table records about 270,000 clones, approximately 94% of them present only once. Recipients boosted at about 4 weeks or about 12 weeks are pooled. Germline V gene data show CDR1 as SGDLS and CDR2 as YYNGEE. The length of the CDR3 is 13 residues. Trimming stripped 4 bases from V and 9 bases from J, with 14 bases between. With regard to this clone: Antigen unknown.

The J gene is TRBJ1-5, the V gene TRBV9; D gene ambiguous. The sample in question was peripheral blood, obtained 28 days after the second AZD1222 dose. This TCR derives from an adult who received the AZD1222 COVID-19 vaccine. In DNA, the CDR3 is TGTGCCAGCAGCAATGGAGCCGGCAGGCCCCAGCATTTT. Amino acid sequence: CASSNGAGRPQHF.